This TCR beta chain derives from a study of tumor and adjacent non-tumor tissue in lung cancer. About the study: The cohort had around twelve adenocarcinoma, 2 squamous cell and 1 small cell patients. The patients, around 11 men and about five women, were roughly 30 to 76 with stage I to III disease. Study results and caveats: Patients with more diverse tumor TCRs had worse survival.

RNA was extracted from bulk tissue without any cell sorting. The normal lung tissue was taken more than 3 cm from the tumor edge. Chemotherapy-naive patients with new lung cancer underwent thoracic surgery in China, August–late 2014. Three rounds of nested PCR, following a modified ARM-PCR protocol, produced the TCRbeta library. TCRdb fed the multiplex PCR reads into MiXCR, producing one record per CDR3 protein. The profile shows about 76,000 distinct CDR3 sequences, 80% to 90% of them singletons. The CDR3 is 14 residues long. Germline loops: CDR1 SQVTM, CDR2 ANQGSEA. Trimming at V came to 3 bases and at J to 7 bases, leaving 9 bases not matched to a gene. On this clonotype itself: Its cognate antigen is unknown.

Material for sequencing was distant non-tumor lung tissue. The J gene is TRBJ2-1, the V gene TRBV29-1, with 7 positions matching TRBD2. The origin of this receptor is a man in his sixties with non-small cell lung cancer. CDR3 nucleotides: TGCAGCGTTGATATTACTAGCGTGCTAAATGAGCAGTTCTTC. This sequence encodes CSVDITSVLNEQFF.